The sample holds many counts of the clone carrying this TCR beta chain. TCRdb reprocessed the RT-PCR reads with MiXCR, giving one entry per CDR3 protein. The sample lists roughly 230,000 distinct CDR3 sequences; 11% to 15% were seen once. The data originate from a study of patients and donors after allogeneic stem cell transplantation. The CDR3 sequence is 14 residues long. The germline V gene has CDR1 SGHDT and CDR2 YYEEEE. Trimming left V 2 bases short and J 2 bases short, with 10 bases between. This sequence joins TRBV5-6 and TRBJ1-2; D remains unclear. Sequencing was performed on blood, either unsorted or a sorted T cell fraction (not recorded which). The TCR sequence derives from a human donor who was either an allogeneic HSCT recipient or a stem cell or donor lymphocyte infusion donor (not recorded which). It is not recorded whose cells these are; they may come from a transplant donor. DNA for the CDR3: TGTGCCAGCAGCTTCGCCGGGGAAAACTATGGCTACACCTTC. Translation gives CASSFAGENYGYTF.